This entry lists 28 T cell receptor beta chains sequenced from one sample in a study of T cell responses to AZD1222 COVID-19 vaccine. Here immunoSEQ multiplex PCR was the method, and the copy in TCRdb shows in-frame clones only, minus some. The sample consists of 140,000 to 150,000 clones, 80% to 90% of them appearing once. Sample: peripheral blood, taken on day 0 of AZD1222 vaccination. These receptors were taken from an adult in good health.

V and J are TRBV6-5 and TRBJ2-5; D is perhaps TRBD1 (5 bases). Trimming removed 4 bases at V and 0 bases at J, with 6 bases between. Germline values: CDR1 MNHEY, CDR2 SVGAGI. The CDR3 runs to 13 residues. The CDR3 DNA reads TGTGCCAGCAGTTTGGACAACCAAGAGACCCAGTACTTC. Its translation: CASSLDNQETQYF.

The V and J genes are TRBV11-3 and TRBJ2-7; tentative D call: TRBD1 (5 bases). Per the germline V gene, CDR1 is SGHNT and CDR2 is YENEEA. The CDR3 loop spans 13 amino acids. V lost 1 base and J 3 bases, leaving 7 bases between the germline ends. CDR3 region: CASSLARDYEQYF. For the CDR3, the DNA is TGTGCCAGCAGCTTAGCCAGGGACTACGAGCAGTACTTC.

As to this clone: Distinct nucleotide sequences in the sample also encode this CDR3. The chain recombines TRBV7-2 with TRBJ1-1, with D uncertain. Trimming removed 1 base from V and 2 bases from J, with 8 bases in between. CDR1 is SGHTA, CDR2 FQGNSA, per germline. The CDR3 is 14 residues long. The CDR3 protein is CASSLGGLNTEAFF. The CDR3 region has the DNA TGTGCCAGCAGCTTAGGGGGTCTTAACACTGAAGCTTTCTTT. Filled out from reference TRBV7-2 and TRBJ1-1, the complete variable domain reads GAGVSQSPSNKVTEKGKDVELRCDPISGHTALYWYRQSLGQGLEFLIYFQGNSAPDKSGLPSDRFSAERTGGSVSTLTIQRTQQEDSAVYLCASSLGGLNTEAFFGQGTRLTVV.

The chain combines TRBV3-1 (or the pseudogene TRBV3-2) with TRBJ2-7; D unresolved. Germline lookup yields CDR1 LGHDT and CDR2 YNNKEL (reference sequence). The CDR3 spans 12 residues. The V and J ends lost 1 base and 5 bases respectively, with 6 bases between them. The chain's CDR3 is CASSQGTHEQYF. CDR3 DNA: TGTGCCAGCAGCCAAGGGACCCACGAGCAGTACTTC.

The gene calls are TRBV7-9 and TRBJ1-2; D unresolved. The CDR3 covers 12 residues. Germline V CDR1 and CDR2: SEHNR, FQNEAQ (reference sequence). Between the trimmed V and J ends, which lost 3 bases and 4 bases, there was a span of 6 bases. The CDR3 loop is CASSLRPYGYTF. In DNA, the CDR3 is TGTGCCAGCAGCTTGAGGCCCTATGGCTACACCTTC.

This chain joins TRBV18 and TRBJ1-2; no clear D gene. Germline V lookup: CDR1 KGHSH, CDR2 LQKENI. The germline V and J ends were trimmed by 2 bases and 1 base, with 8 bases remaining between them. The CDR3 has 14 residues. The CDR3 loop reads CASSPDGVNYGYTF. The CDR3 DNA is TGTGCCAGCTCACCAGACGGGGTTAACTATGGCTACACCTTC.

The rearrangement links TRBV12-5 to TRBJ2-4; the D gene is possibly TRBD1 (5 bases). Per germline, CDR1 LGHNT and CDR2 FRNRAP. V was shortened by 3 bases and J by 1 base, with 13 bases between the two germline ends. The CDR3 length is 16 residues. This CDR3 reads CASGFGNNRAKNIQYF. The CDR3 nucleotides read TGTGCTAGTGGTTTTGGGAACAACAGGGCCAAAAACATTCAGTACTTC.

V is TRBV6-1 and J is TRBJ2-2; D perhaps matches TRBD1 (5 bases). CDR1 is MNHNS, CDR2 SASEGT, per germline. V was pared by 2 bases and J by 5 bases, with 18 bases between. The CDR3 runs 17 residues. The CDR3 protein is CASSEKNRAGRTGELFF. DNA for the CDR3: TGTGCCAGCAGTGAAAAAAATAGGGCAGGGCGTACCGGGGAGCTGTTTTTT.

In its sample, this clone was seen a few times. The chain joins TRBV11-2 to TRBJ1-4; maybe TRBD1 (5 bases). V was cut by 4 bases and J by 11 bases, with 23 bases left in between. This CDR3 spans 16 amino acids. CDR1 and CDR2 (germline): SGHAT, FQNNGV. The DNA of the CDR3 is TGTGCCAGCAGCTCGGGTGCGGGGGAAGGGGTGAGGAAACTGTTTTTT. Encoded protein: CASSSGAGEGVRKLFF.

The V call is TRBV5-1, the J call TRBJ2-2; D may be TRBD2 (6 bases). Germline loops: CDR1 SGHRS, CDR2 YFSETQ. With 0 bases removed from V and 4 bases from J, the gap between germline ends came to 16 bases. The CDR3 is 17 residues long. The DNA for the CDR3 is TGCGCCAGCAGCTTGGCCAGAGCTAGCGATGTCACCGGGGAGCTGTTTTTT. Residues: CASSLARASDVTGELFF.

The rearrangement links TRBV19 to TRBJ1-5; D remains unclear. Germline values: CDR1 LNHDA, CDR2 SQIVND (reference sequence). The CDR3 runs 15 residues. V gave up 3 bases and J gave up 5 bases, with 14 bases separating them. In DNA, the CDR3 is TGTGCCAGTAGTATTAGCAACTGGGTTGATCAGCCCCAGCATTTT. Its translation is CASSISNWVDQPQHF.

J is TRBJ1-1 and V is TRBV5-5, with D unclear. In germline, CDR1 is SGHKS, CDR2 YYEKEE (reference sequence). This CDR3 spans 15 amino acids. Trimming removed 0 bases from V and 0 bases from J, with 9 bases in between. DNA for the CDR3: TGTGCCAGCAGCTTGGCCAACAGTTTGAACACTGAAGCTTTCTTT. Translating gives CASSLANSLNTEAFF.

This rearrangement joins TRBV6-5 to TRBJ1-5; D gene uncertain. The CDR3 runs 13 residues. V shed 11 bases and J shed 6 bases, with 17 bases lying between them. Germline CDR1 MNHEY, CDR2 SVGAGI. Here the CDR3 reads CASSHNPSQPQHF. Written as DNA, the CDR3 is TGTGCCTCAAGTCACAATCCCAGTCAGCCCCAGCATTTT.

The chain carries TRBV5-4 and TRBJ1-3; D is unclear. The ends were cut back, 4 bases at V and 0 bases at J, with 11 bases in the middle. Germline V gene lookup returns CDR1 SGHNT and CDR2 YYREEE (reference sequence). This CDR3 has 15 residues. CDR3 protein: CASSPDGPSGNTIYF. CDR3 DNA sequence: TGTGCCAGCAGCCCCGACGGGCCCTCTGGAAACACCATATATTTT.

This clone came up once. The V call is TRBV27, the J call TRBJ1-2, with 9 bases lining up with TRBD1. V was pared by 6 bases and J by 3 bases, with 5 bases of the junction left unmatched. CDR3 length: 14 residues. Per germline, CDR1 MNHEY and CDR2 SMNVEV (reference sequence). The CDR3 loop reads CASSRDREDYGYTF. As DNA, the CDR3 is TGTGCCAGCAGCCGGGACAGGGAGGACTATGGCTACACCTTC.

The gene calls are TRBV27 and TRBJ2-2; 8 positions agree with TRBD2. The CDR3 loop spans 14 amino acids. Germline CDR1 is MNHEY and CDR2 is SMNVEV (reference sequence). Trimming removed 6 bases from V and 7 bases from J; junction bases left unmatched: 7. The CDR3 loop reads CASRTSALYGELFF. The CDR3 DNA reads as TGTGCCAGCAGGACTAGCGCCCTATACGGGGAGCTGTTTTTT.

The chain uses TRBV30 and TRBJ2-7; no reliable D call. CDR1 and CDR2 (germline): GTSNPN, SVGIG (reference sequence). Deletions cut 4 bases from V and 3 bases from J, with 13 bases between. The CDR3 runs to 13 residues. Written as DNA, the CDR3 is TGTGCCTGGAAAAGGTCGGCCAACTACGAGCAGTACTTC. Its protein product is CAWKRSANYEQYF.

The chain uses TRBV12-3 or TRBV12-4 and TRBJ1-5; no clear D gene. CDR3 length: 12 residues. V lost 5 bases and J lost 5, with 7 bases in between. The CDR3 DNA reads TGTGCCAGCAGTCTAGATCATCAGCCCCAGCATTTT. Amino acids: CASSLDHQPQHF.

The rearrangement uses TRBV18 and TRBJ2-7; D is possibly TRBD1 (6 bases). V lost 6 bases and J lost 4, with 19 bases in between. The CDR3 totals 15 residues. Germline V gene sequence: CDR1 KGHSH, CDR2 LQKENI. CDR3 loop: CASSSTGQIIYEQYF. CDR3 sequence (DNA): TGTGCCAGCTCTTCAACAGGGCAAATTATATACGAGCAGTACTTC. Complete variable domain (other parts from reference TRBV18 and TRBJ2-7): NAGVMQNPRHLVRRRGQEARLRCSPMKGHSHVYWYRQLPEEGLKFMVYLQKENIIDESGMPKERFSAEFPKEGPSILRIQQVVRGDSAAYFCASSSTGQIIYEQYFGPGTRLTVT.

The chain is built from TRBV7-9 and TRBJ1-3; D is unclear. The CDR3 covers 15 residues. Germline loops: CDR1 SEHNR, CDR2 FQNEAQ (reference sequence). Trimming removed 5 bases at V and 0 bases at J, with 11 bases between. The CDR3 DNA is TGTGCCAGCAGCCCGCAAGGGTACTCTGGAAACACCATATATTTT. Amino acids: CASSPQGYSGNTIYF.

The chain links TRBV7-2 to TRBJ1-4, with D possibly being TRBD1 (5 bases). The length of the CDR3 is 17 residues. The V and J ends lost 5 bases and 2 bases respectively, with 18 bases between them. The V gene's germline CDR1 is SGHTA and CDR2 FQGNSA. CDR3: CASSPRAAGGTNEKLFF. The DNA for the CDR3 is TGTGCCAGCAGCCCCCGAGCCGCGGGGGGGACTAATGAAAAACTGTTTTTT.

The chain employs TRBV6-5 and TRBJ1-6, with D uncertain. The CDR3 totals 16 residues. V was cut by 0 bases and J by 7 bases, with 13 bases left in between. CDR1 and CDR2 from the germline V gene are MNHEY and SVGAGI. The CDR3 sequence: CASSYSGSSPNSPLHF. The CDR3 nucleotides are TGTGCCAGCAGTTACTCCGGGAGTTCACCAAATTCACCCCTCCACTTT.

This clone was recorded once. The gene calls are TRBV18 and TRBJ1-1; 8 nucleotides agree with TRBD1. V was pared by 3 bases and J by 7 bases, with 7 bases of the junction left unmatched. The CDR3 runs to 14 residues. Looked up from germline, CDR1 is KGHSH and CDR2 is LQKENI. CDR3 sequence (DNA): TGTGCCAGCTCACCTCCGGGACAGGAGCTTGAAGCTTTCTTT. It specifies CASSPPGQELEAFF.

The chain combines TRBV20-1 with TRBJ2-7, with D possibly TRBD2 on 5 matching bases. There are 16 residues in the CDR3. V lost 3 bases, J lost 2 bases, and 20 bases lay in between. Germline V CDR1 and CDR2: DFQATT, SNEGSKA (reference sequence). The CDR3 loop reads CSASEDYWRGAYEQYF. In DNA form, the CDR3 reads TGCAGTGCTAGTGAAGACTACTGGCGAGGAGCCTACGAGCAGTACTTC.

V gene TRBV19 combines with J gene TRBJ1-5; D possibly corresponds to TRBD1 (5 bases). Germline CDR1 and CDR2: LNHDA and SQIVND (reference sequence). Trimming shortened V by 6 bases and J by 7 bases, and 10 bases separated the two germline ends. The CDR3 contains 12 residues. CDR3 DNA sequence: TGTGCCAGTAGGGCAGGGTACCAGCCCCAGCATTTT. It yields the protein CASRAGYQPQHF.

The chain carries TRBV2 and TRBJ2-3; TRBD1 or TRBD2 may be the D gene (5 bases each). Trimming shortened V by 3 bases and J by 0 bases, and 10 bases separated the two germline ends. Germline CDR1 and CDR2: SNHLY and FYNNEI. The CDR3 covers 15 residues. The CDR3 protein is CASSEGPPSTDTQYF. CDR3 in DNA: TGTGCCAGCAGTGAGGGACCCCCAAGCACAGATACGCAGTATTTT.

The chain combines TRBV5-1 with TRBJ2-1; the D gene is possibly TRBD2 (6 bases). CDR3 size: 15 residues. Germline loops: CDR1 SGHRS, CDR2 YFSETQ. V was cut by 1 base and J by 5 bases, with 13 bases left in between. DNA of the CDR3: TGCGCCAGCAGCTTGACTAGCTCGGCGAACAATGAGCAGTTCTTC. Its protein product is CASSLTSSANNEQFF.

The CDR3 sequence: CASSQDYRGKNIQYF. Written as DNA, the CDR3 is TGTGCCAGCAGCCAAGATTACAGGGGGAAAAACATTCAGTACTTC. The chain employs TRBV3-1 (or the pseudogene TRBV3-2) and TRBJ2-4, with TRBD1 matching over 8 bases. Germline trimming cut 0 bases from V and 4 bases from J; bases unmatched to any gene: 2. Germline loops: CDR1 LGHDT, CDR2 YNNKEL (reference sequence). CDR3 length: 15 residues.